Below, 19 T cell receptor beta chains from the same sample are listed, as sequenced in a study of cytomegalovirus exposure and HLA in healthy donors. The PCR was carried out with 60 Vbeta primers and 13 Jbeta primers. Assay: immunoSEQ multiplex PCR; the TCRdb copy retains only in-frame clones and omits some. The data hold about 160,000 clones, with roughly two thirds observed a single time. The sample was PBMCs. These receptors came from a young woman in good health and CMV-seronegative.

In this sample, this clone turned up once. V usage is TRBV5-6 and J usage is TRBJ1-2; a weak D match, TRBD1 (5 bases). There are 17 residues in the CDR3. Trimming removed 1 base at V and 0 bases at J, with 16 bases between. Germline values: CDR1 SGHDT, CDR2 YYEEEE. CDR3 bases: TGTGCCAGCAGCTTGATCGGTTTCGACAGCTCTAACTATGGCTACACCTTC. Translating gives CASSLIGFDSSNYGYTF.

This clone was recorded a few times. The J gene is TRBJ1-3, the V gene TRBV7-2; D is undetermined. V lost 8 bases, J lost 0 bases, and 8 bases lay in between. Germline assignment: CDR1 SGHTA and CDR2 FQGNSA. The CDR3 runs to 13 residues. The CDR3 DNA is TGTGCCAGCTCGCTAAACTCTGGAAACACCATATATTTT. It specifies CASSLNSGNTIYF.

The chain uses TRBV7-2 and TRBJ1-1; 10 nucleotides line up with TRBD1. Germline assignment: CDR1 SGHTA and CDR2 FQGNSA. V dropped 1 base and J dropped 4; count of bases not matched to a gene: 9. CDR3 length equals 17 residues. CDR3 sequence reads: CASSLVPIGTGATEAFF. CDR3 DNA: TGTGCCAGCAGCTTAGTCCCAATTGGGACAGGGGCCACTGAAGCTTTCTTT. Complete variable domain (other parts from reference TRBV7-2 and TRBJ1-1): GAGVSQSPSNKVTEKGKDVELRCDPISGHTALYWYRQSLGQGLEFLIYFQGNSAPDKSGLPSDRFSAERTGGSVSTLTIQRTQQEDSAVYLCASSLVPIGTGATEAFFGQGTRLTVV.

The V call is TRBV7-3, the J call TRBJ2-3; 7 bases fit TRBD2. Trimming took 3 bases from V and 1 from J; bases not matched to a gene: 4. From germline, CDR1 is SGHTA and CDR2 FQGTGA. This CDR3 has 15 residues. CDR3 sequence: CASSLTSTGTDTQYF. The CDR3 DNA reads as TGTGCCAGCAGCTTGACTAGCACCGGCACAGATACGCAGTATTTT.

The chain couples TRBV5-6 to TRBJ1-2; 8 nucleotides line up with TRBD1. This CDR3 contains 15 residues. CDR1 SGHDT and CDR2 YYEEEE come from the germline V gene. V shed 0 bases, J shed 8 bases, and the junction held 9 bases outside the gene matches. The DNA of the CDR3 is TGTGCCAGCAGCTTGGTGGCAGGGGGCGCATACGGCTACACCTTC. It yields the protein CASSLVAGGAYGYTF.

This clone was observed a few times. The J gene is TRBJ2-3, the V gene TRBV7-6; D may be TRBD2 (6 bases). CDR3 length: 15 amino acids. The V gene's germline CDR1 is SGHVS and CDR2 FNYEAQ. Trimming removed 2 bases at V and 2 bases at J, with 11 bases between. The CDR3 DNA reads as TGTGCCAGCAGCTTAATCGCGGGATCCACAGATACGCAGTATTTT. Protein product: CASSLIAGSTDTQYF.

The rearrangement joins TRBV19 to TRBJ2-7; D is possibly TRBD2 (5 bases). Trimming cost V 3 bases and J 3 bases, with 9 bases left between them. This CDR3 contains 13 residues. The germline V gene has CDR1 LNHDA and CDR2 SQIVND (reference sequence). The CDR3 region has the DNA TGTGCCAGTAGTATGAGGGAAAACTACGAGCAGTACTTC. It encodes CASSMRENYEQYF.

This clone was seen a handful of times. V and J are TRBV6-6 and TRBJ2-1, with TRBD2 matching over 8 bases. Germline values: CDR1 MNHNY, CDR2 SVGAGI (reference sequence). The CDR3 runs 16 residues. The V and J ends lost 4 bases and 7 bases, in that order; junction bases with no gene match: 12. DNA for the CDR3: TGTGCCAGCAGTTCCGGGGGGGGGCAGCCGGAGAATGAGCAGTTCTTC. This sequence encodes CASSSGGGQPENEQFF.

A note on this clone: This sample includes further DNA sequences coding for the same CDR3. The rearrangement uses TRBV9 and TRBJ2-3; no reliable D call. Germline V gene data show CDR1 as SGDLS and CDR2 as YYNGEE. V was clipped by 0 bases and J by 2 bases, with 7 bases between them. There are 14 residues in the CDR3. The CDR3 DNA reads TGTGCCAGCAGCGTAGGCACTATCACAGATACGCAGTATTTT. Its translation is CASSVGTITDTQYF. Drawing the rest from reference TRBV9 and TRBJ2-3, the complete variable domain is DSGVTQTPKHLITATGQRVTLRCSPRSGDLSVYWYQQSLDQGLQFLIQYYNGEERAKGNILERFSAQQFPDLHSELNLSSLELGDSALYFCASSVGTITDTQYFGPGTRLTVL.

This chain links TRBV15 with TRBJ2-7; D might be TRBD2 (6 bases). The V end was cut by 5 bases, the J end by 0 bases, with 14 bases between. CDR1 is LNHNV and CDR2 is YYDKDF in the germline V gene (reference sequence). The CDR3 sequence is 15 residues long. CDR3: CATSDLLRGSYEQYF. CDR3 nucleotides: TGTGCCACCAGCGACCTGTTGCGGGGCTCCTACGAGCAGTACTTC.

The CDR3 is CASTGDAGLAGPYEQYF. In nucleotides, the CDR3 is TGTGCCAGCACCGGGGATGCGGGACTAGCGGGACCGTACGAGCAGTACTTC. J is TRBJ2-7 and V is TRBV5-6; the match to TRBD2 covers 13 bases. Per germline, CDR1 SGHDT and CDR2 YYEEEE. J was trimmed by 4 bases and V by 6 bases; bases with no gene match: 13. The CDR3 runs to 17 residues. Full variable domain (outside the CDR3, taken from reference TRBV5-6 and TRBJ2-7): DAGVTQSPTHLIKTRGQQVTLRCSPKSGHDTVSWYQQALGQGPQFIFQYYEEEERQRGNFPDRFSGHQFPNYSSELNVNALLLGDSALYLCASTGDAGLAGPYEQYFGPGTRLTVT.

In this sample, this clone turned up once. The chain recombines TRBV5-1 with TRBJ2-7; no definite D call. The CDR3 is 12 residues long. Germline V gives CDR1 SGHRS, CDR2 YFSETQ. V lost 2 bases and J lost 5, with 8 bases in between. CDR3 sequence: CASSLTVDEQYF. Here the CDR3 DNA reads TGCGCCAGCAGCTTAACGGTTGACGAGCAGTACTTC.

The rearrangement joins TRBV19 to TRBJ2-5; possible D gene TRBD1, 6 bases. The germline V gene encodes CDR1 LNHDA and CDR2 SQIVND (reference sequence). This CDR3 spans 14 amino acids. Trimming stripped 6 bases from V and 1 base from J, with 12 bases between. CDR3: CASSSDSFQETQYF. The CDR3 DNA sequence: TGTGCCAGTAGCTCGGACAGTTTCCAAGAGACCCAGTACTTC.

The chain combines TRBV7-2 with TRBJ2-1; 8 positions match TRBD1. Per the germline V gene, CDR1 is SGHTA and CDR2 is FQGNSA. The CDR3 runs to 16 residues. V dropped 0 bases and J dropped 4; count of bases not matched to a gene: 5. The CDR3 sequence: CASSLADRGIYNEQFF. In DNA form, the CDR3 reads TGTGCCAGCAGCTTAGCAGACAGGGGAATTTACAATGAGCAGTTCTTC.

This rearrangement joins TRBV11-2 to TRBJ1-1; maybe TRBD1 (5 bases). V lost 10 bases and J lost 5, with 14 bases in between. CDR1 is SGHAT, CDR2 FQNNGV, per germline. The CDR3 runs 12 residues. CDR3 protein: CAIREATTEAFF. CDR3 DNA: TGTGCCATCAGGGAGGCGACGACTGAAGCTTTCTTT.

DNA for the CDR3: TGTGCCAGCAGTTGGACAGCAGGACCCTACGAGCAGTACTTC. This sequence encodes CASSWTAGPYEQYF. V is TRBV28 and J is TRBJ2-7; tentative D call: TRBD1 (6 bases). Trimming pared 4 bases from V and 2 bases from J, leaving 12 bases between. This CDR3 region has 14 residues. From germline, CDR1 is MDHEN and CDR2 SYDVKM.

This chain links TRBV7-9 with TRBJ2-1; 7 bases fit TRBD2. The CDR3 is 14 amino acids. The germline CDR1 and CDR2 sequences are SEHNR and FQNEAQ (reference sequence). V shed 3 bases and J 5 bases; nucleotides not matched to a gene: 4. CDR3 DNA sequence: TGTGCCAGCAGCTTCGAGCGGGGCAACAATGAGCAGTTCTTC. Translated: CASSFERGNNEQFF.

The CDR3 spells CAIRQNYEQYF. CDR3 DNA sequence: TGTGCCATCAGGCAGAATTACGAGCAGTACTTC. V gene TRBV10-3 combines with J gene TRBJ2-7; D is unclear. Germline values: CDR1 ENHRY, CDR2 SYGVKD. V lost 6 bases and J 4 bases, leaving 7 bases between the germline ends. The CDR3 is 11 amino acids.

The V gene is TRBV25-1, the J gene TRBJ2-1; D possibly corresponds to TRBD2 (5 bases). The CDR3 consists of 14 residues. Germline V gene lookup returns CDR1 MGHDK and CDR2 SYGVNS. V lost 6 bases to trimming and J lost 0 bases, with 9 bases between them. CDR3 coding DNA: TGTGCCAGCAGCATTGGGAGCTCCTACAATGAGCAGTTCTTC. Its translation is CASSIGSSYNEQFF.